This TCR beta chain appears in the sequencing data of a study of human T cells and chemical hapten exposure. Study-level information: Yields of TCR per sample differed, chiefly owing to small differences in pooled library volume.

As for time point: patch test 2, 6 weeks after DPC sensitization. The treatment is: therapeutic diphenylcyclopropenone sensitization with weekly scalp DPC. Study outcomes and limitations: With DPC sensitization, TCRs exceeding 1 in 1000 frequency showed no change.

This CDR3 spans 15 amino acids. V was cut by 5 bases and J by 2 bases, with 16 bases left in between. The germline gives CDR1 DFQATT, CDR2 SNEGSKA (reference sequence). TCRdb processed the RACE reads anew with MiXCR; each CDR3 protein has one entry. This table holds approximately 350,000 distinct CDR3 sequences, 6% to 7% found once. This clonotype was observed many times. Its cognate antigen is unknown. This sequence was found in a young woman with alopecia areata. Some clones in this sample may be carry-over from other donors' samples. The chain links TRBV20-1 to TRBJ1-3; a weak D match, TRBD1 (5 bases). The starting material was whole blood, obtained in connection with sensitization to the hapten diphenylcyclopropenone (DPC). CDR3 coding DNA: TGCAGTGCTCCCCAGGGAAGAGCTCCTGGAAACACCATATATTTT. It translates to CSAPQGRAPGNTIYF.